Below, 5 T cell receptor beta chains from the same sample are listed, as sequenced in a study of beta chain features in type 1 diabetes. The isolated RNA, all of it, was reverse transcribed, so expressed TCRB transcripts were what got sequenced. Some clones are missing from TCRdb's copy, which holds only in-frame ones; the method was immunoSEQ multiplex PCR. The data hold 150,000 to 190,000 clones, with 7.5% to 10% observed a single time. What was sequenced was central memory CD4+ T cells from blood. Source of these receptors: a man younger than 35 in good health.

The chain joins TRBV7-2 to TRBJ2-3; possibly TRBD2 for D (7 bases). This CDR3 spans 16 amino acids. Trimming took off 6 bases at V and 0 bases at J, with 16 bases between the two ends. Looked up from germline, CDR1 is SGHTA and CDR2 is FQGNSA. In DNA form, the CDR3 reads TGTGCCAGCAGTCCTGGGGGCGGGGGCAGCACAGATACGCAGTATTTT. Translating gives CASSPGGGGSTDTQYF.

The table lists this clone with a few counts. This chain connects TRBV4-3 to TRBJ1-4; 7 positions match TRBD1. Germline CDR1 LGHNA, CDR2 YSLEER. The CDR3 loop spans 15 amino acids. Trimming took 1 base from V and 6 from J; bases not matched to a gene: 5. The CDR3 coding sequence is TGCGCCAGCAGCCAAGTCTCGCAGGGGGATGAAAAACTGTTTTTT. Amino acids: CASSQVSQGDEKLFF.

This clone was picked up a small number of times. V gene TRBV6-6 combines with J gene TRBJ1-2, with no clear D. Germline V gene lookup returns CDR1 MNHNY and CDR2 SVGAGI (reference sequence). The CDR3 length is 15 residues. Trimming left V 6 bases short and J 1 base short, with 15 bases between. The chain's CDR3 is CASRAVGAYNYGYTF. For the CDR3, the DNA is TGTGCCAGCAGAGCCGTCGGAGCCTATAACTATGGCTACACCTTC.

The chain couples TRBV2 to TRBJ2-7, with 9 nucleotides matching TRBD2. The length of the CDR3 is 14 residues. J lost 0 bases, V lost 3 bases, and 0 bases had no gene match. Germline V lookup: CDR1 SNHLY, CDR2 FYNNEI. CDR3 amino acids: CASSETSGSYEQYF. CDR3 DNA sequence: TGTGCCAGCAGTGAGACTAGCGGCTCCTACGAGCAGTACTTC.

This clone has a handful of counts. V and J are TRBV4-3 and TRBJ2-7, with a tentative D call TRBD2 (5 bases). Trimming removed 4 bases from V and 2 bases from J, with 18 bases in between. The CDR3 contains 16 residues. Germline lookup yields CDR1 LGHNA and CDR2 YSLEER. The CDR3, as DNA: TGCGCCAGCAGCCCCGGCCCGTTGAAGCGGACCTACGAGCAGTACTTC. It is translated as CASSPGPLKRTYEQYF.